These 32 T cell receptor beta chains share one sample of origin, sequenced in a study of siplizumab effects on memory and regulatory T cells. TCRdb keeps only in-frame clones here, not all; method: immunoSEQ multiplex PCR. The sample includes about 120,000 clones, about 95% of them seen just once. The sequenced sample consisted of non-Treg CD4+ T cells sorted from blood. The receptors stem from a human donor in good health.

CDR3 amino acids: CASFRDSGGYNEQFF. CDR3 coding DNA: TGCGCCAGCTTCAGGGATAGCGGGGGCTACAATGAGCAGTTCTTC. The genes are TRBV5-1 and TRBJ2-1, with 9 nucleotides matching TRBD2. This CDR3 has 15 residues. Trimming cost V 7 bases and J 3 bases; bases outside gene matches: 8. CDR1 is SGHRS, CDR2 YFSETQ, per germline.

The rearrangement uses TRBV2 and TRBJ1-5; D gene uncertain. Trimming removed 4 bases from V and 0 bases from J, with 19 bases in between. Germline CDR1 is SNHLY and CDR2 is FYNNEI. This CDR3 comprises 18 residues. The CDR3 reads CASSVLPGSPYSNQPQHF. The CDR3 DNA is TGTGCCAGCAGTGTACTCCCCGGGTCCCCCTATAGCAATCAGCCCCAGCATTTT.

V gene TRBV18 combines with J gene TRBJ1-1; D is perhaps TRBD1 (5 bases). CDR1 KGHSH and CDR2 LQKENI come from the germline V gene. This CDR3 contains 14 residues. The V end was cut by 3 bases, the J end by 0 bases, with 8 bases between. This chain's CDR3 is CASSPQGVNTEAFF. The CDR3 DNA follows: TGTGCCAGCTCACCGCAGGGAGTGAACACTGAAGCTTTCTTT.

This clone was seen once. J is TRBJ2-3 and V is TRBV7-8, with D perhaps matching TRBD1 or TRBD2 (5 bases each). The CDR3 spans 12 residues. The germline V gene encodes CDR1 SGHVS and CDR2 FQNEAQ. Trimming took 4 bases from V and 12 from J, leaving 14 bases between them. The CDR3 spells CASSSPDGAQYF. In nucleotides, the CDR3 is TGTGCCAGCAGCTCCCCCGACGGGGCCCAGTATTTT.

The V call is TRBV27, the J call TRBJ2-5, with 8 bases identical to TRBD1. This CDR3 region has 15 residues. From germline, CDR1 is MNHEY and CDR2 SMNVEV (reference sequence). The V and J ends lost 6 bases and 4 bases, in that order; junction bases with no gene match: 10. CDR3 residues: CASSTFRGRGETQYF. For the CDR3, the DNA is TGTGCCAGCAGCACGTTCAGGGGGCGAGGAGAGACCCAGTACTTC.

The chain uses TRBV27 and TRBJ2-7; maybe TRBD2 (5 bases). Germline CDR1 reads MNHEY; CDR2 reads SMNVEV (reference sequence). V lost 7 bases, J lost 2 bases, and 21 bases lay in between. The length of the CDR3 is 16 residues. Written as DNA, the CDR3 is TGTGCCAGCACCTTGCGAGGGAGCAAAGGCCCCTACGAGCAGTACTTC. Protein sequence: CASTLRGSKGPYEQYF.

In its sample, this clone was seen once. This sequence joins TRBV5-1 and TRBJ2-2; maybe TRBD2 (5 bases). The CDR3 loop spans 16 amino acids. The V gene's germline CDR1 is SGHRS and CDR2 YFSETQ. The V end lost 1 base, the J end lost 1 base, and 11 bases lay between the germline ends. In nucleotides, the CDR3 is TGCGCCAGCAGCTTGAGGGTAGCGATGAACACCGGGGAGCTGTTTTTT. It codes for CASSLRVAMNTGELFF.

CDR3 in DNA: TGTGCCATAACCGGGACAGGGGGCTTTGGCTACACCTTC. Translation gives CAITGTGGFGYTF. The chain uses TRBV7-8 and TRBJ1-2, with 12 bases lining up with TRBD1. The germline V gene has CDR1 SGHVS and CDR2 FQNEAQ. Trimming took 10 bases from V and 7 from J; bases not matched to a gene: 7. This CDR3 has 13 residues.

The genes are TRBV18 and TRBJ1-1; no clear D. The ends were cut back, 6 bases at V and 5 bases at J, with 16 bases in the middle. Germline loops: CDR1 KGHSH, CDR2 LQKENI. The CDR3 is made up of 14 amino acids. DNA of the CDR3: TGTGCCAGCTCCCCCGTCCTCCCAGAAACTGAAGCTTTCTTT. Amino acids: CASSPVLPETEAFF. The full variable domain, its missing parts supplied by reference TRBV18 and TRBJ1-1, is NAGVMQNPRHLVRRRGQEARLRCSPMKGHSHVYWYRQLPEEGLKFMVYLQKENIIDESGMPKERFSAEFPKEGPSILRIQQVVRGDSAAYFCASSPVLPETEAFFGQGTRLTVV.

The genes are TRBV6-5 and TRBJ1-1; no firm D call. Trimming stripped 5 bases from V and 4 bases from J, with 5 bases between. Looked up from germline, CDR1 is MNHEY and CDR2 is SVGAGI. The CDR3 length is 11 residues. CDR3 in DNA: TGTGCCAGCAGTAAAGGCACTGAAGCTTTCTTT. It encodes CASSKGTEAFF.

This chain joins TRBV6-5 and TRBJ2-7; no clear D. The V end lost 4 bases, the J end lost 3 bases, and 13 bases lay between the germline ends. CDR3 length equals 14 residues. Germline CDR1 MNHEY, CDR2 SVGAGI. The chain's CDR3 is CASSLGKFHYEQYF. In DNA form, the CDR3 reads TGTGCCAGCAGTTTGGGCAAGTTCCACTACGAGCAGTACTTC.

J is TRBJ2-4 and V is TRBV2; D is possibly TRBD1 (5 bases). CDR1 and CDR2 (germline): SNHLY, FYNNEI. This CDR3 is built from 16 residues. The V end was cut by 3 bases, the J end by 0 bases, with 12 bases between. Written as DNA, the CDR3 is TGTGCCAGCAGTGAGACAGAACTACTAGCCAAAAACATTCAGTACTTC. Protein: CASSETELLAKNIQYF.

The J gene is TRBJ2-5, the V gene TRBV18; D is tentatively TRBD1 or TRBD2 (6 bases each). Looked up from germline, CDR1 is KGHSH and CDR2 is LQKENI. The CDR3 loop spans 15 amino acids. V lost 7 bases and J 5 bases, leaving 20 bases between the germline ends. The chain's CDR3 is CASYPSRGGGETQYF. The CDR3 coding sequence is TGTGCCAGCTATCCTTCGCGAGGGGGAGGCGAGACCCAGTACTTC.

The gene calls are TRBV10-3 and TRBJ2-5; 12 nucleotides align to TRBD2. Germline V CDR1 and CDR2: ENHRY, SYGVKD. CDR3 length equals 16 residues. V lost 2 bases and J lost 5; bases outside the gene matches: 6. The CDR3 loop reads CAISEELAGGWETQYF. DNA for the CDR3: TGTGCCATCAGTGAGGAACTAGCGGGAGGTTGGGAGACCCAGTACTTC.

The chain combines TRBV14 with TRBJ2-5; 7 bases match TRBD2. The CDR3 is 14 residues long. CDR1 and CDR2 (germline): SGHDN, FVKESK. V shed 1 base and J 5 bases; nucleotides not matched to a gene: 4. The CDR3 region is CASSQVPGGETQYF. In DNA, the CDR3 is TGTGCCAGCAGCCAAGTCCCGGGGGGTGAGACCCAGTACTTC.

V gene TRBV7-8 combines with J gene TRBJ1-1; D ambiguous. This CDR3 is 14 amino acids long. The V gene lost 4 bases and the J gene lost 2 bases, with 11 bases spanning the gap. Germline CDR1 reads SGHVS; CDR2 reads FQNEAQ. This chain's CDR3 is CASSSSKPNTEAFF. CDR3 DNA sequence: TGTGCCAGCAGCTCGTCGAAACCCAACACTGAAGCTTTCTTT.

The CDR3: CASSLAFTGINTEAFF. The CDR3 DNA is TGTGCCAGCAGCTTGGCCTTTACAGGGATAAACACTGAAGCTTTCTTT. The chain has TRBV5-4 and TRBJ1-1; D perhaps matches TRBD1 (6 bases). CDR1 and CDR2 from the germline V gene are SGHNT and YYREEE (reference sequence). The CDR3 is 16 residues long. V lost 0 bases, J lost 2 bases, and 14 bases lay in between.

CDR3 in DNA: TGTGCCAGCAGCGCTCGGACAGGGGCGGGAAACACCATATATTTT. Its translation is CASSARTGAGNTIYF. This sequence joins TRBV7-6 and TRBJ1-3; the match to TRBD1 covers 9 bases. CDR1 is SGHVS, CDR2 FNYEAQ, per germline. The CDR3 is 15 residues long. V lost 5 bases and J lost 4; bases outside the gene matches: 6.

The gene calls are TRBV11-2 and TRBJ2-7, with D unclear. Germline lookup yields CDR1 SGHAT and CDR2 FQNNGV. The V and J ends lost 1 base and 6 bases respectively, with 13 bases between them. The CDR3 contains 14 residues. CDR3 in amino acids: CASSLAGYLFEQYF. CDR3 coding DNA: TGTGCCAGCAGCTTAGCTGGTTACCTATTCGAGCAGTACTTC. Drawing the rest from reference TRBV11-2 and TRBJ2-7, the complete variable domain is EAGVAQSPRYKIIEKRQSVAFWCNPISGHATLYWYQQILGQGPKLLIQFQNNGVVDDSQLPKDRFSAERLKGVDSTLKIQPAKLEDSAVYLCASSLAGYLFEQYFGPGTRLTVT.

The V and J genes are TRBV4-1 and TRBJ1-1; 9 nucleotides agree with TRBD1. The CDR3 length is 16 residues. Germline V gene sequence: CDR1 MGHRA, CDR2 YSYEKL. V lost 0 bases and J lost 6; bases outside the gene matches: 8. The CDR3 sequence is CASSQDTWTGVSEAFF. The CDR3 region has the DNA TGCGCCAGCAGCCAAGATACATGGACAGGGGTCTCTGAAGCTTTCTTT.

The chain employs TRBV11-3 and TRBJ2-1, with TRBD2 identical over 13 bases. CDR3 length: 16 amino acids. The V segment lost 3 bases and the J segment 7 bases; nucleotides outside the gene matches: 6. Germline V gene data show CDR1 as SGHNT and CDR2 as YENEEA. Here the CDR3 reads CASSFRTSGSGNEQFF. The CDR3 nucleotides are TGTGCCAGCAGCTTCCGGACTAGCGGGAGCGGGAATGAGCAGTTCTTC. The full variable domain, its missing parts supplied by reference TRBV11-3 and TRBJ2-1, is EAGVVQSPRYKIIEKKQPVAFWCNPISGHNTLYWYLQNLGQGPELLIRYENEEAVDDSQLPKDRFSAERLKGVDSTLKIQPAELGDSAVYLCASSFRTSGSGNEQFFGPGTRLTVL.

This chain links TRBV6-5 with TRBJ2-5; D uncertain. The last part of the DNA fits TRBJ2-7 better; the J call may be wrong. Per germline, CDR1 MNHEY and CDR2 SVGAGI. CDR3 length: 13 residues. The chain's CDR3 is CASSYSPTYEQYF. The DNA for the CDR3 is TGTGCCAGCAGTTACTCACCGACCTACGAGCAGTACTTC.

This clone is a singleton in its sample. This rearrangement joins TRBV2 to TRBJ1-1, with TRBD1 matching over 8 bases. The CDR3 has 14 amino acids. Germline-derived CDR1 and CDR2 are SNHLY and FYNNEI. V shed 6 bases, J shed 1 base, and the junction held 4 bases outside the gene matches. CDR3 in DNA: TGTGCCAGCAGGGCGACAGGGGAGAACACTGAAGCTTTCTTT. Protein sequence: CASRATGENTEAFF.

J is TRBJ1-4 and V is TRBV10-2; D is perhaps TRBD1 (5 bases). The CDR3 is 15 amino acids. The germline gives CDR1 WSHSY, CDR2 SAAADI. V shed 4 bases and J shed 7 bases, with 16 bases lying between them. CDR3 coding DNA: TGCGCCAGCAGTGGAGAGGGCCGAGGGGTTGAAAAACTGTTTTTT. Translating gives CASSGEGRGVEKLFF.

The chain joins TRBV5-4 to TRBJ2-5; TRBD2 agrees at 11 bases. This CDR3 comprises 16 residues. The germline V gene has CDR1 SGHNT and CDR2 YYREEE (reference sequence). V lost 4 bases, J lost 2 bases, and 7 bases stayed unmatched. CDR3 nucleotide sequence: TGTGCCAGCAGCGCCCCCCTAGCGGGAGGACAAGAGACCCAGTACTTC. Protein sequence: CASSAPLAGGQETQYF.

The V and J genes are TRBV18 and TRBJ1-1; D unresolved. The V end was cut by 5 bases, the J end by 1 base, with 8 bases between. CDR1 is KGHSH, CDR2 LQKENI, per germline. The CDR3 is 13 residues long. This CDR3 is CASSASSNTEAFF. CDR3 nucleotides: TGTGCCAGCTCAGCCTCATCGAACACTGAAGCTTTCTTT.

The chain carries TRBV18 and TRBJ1-4, with no clear D. Trimming shortened V by 2 bases and J by 5 bases, and 9 bases separated the two germline ends. The CDR3 has 14 residues. Germline CDR1 reads KGHSH; CDR2 reads LQKENI. The CDR3 sequence: CASSPGQTNEKLFF. In nucleotides, the CDR3 is TGTGCCAGCTCACCAGGGCAGACCAATGAAAAACTGTTTTTT.

The chain combines TRBV5-1 with TRBJ1-3; no definite D call. Germline lookup yields CDR1 SGHRS and CDR2 YFSETQ. The ends were cut back, 4 bases at V and 0 bases at J, with 8 bases in the middle. The CDR3 is 14 amino acids. The CDR3 DNA reads as TGCGCCAGCAGCATAGGAGACTCTGGAAACACCATATATTTT. Protein: CASSIGDSGNTIYF.

The gene calls are TRBV10-3 and TRBJ2-5; TRBD1 aligns across 9 bases. Germline CDR1 ENHRY, CDR2 SYGVKD. Trimming at V came to 8 bases and at J to 3 bases, leaving 1 base not matched to a gene. The CDR3 loop spans 12 amino acids. The CDR3 loop reads CAIGDREETQYF. The CDR3 bases are TGTGCCATCGGGGACAGGGAAGAGACCCAGTACTTC.

A single count supports this clone. The V gene is TRBV6-1, the J gene TRBJ1-1; 7 nucleotides match TRBD1. The CDR3 extends over 11 amino acids. Germline values: CDR1 MNHNS, CDR2 SASEGT. The V segment lost 11 bases and the J segment 10 bases; nucleotides outside the gene matches: 10. In nucleotides, the CDR3 is TGTGCCGCTTTACTACAGGGGAGAGCTTTCTTT. Encoded protein: CAALLQGRAFF.

The CDR3, as DNA: TGTGCCAGCACCGTCGAACGGGAAAGTGAGCAGTTCTTC. Translated: CASTVERESEQFF. The rearrangement uses TRBV7-3 and TRBJ2-1; possible D gene TRBD2, 5 bases. The CDR3 totals 13 residues. The germline V gene has CDR1 SGHTA and CDR2 FQGTGA. V was clipped by 7 bases and J by 9 bases, with 16 bases between them. The variable domain in full, with the rest retrieved from reference TRBV7-3 and TRBJ2-1, is GAGVSQTPSNKVTEKGKYVELRCDPISGHTALYWYRQSLGQGPEFLIYFQGTGAADDSGLPNDRFFAVRPEGSVSTLKIQRTERGDSAVYLCASTVERESEQFFGPGTRLTVL.

The chain couples TRBV7-3 to TRBJ1-6, with D maybe TRBD1 (6 bases). The germline CDR1 and CDR2 sequences are SGHTA and FQGTGA. Trimming removed 5 bases at V and 9 bases at J, with 17 bases between. The CDR3 loop spans 15 amino acids. The CDR3: CASSLDRPGISPLHF. The CDR3 nucleotides read TGTGCCAGCAGCCTGGACAGACCTGGAATTTCACCCCTCCACTTT.